This T cell receptor beta chain appears in the sequencing data of a study of siplizumab effects on memory and regulatory T cells. Study-level points and caveats: Assignment to unstimulated subsets succeeded for only a minor fraction of the alloreactive clones. In the presence of siplizumab, alloreactive sequences traceable to unstimulated CD4+ memory cells were significantly reduced. Major contributors to the alloresponse seemed to be naive T cells, which also appeared more diverse than memory cells. A naive or memory phenotype could not be assigned to roughly 75-95% of the proliferating CD4+ or CD8+ clones.

Method: immunoSEQ multiplex PCR; TCRdb's copy keeps in-frame clones and lacks some. Here the sample spans some 100,000 clones, more than 90% being singletons. Notes on this clone: No antigen is known for it.

Material: CD4+ T cells sorted from blood. The sequence was collected from a human donor in good health. Some clones in this sample may be carry-over from other donors' samples.

The CDR3 here is CASSQEEGGGRVREQYF. DNA for the CDR3: TGTGCCAGCAGCCAAGAAGAAGGGGGGGGTCGCGTGCGCGAGCAGTACTTC. This sequence joins TRBV4-2 and TRBJ2-7, with D tentatively TRBD2 (7 bases). Germline CDR1 and CDR2: LGHNA and YNFKEQ. V lost 0 bases to trimming and J lost 6 bases, with 21 bases between them. This CDR3 has 17 residues.